One and the same sample provided the 22 T cell receptor beta chains below, sequenced in a study of blood T cell repertoires in COVID-19. Profiled with immunoSEQ multiplex PCR; TCRdb holds only in-frame clones, not every one. The sample holds about 82,000 clones, under 90% seen once. Sequenced material: peripheral blood. The source is a woman aged 40 to 50 with active or convalescent COVID-19.

This clone was counted between two and nine times. CDR3 coding DNA: TGTGCCAGCAGTTACTCCCCGACAGTTAACTATGGCTACACCTTC. It yields the protein CASSYSPTVNYGYTF. This chain uses TRBV6-5 with TRBJ1-2, with D perhaps TRBD1 (5 bases). Trimming removed 0 bases from V and 1 base from J, with 9 bases in between. CDR1 is MNHEY, CDR2 SVGAGI, per germline. The CDR3 loop spans 15 amino acids.

This rearrangement joins TRBV5-1 to TRBJ2-7; a possible D gene is TRBD2 (6 bases). CDR1 and CDR2 from the germline V gene are SGHRS and YFSETQ. The CDR3 totals 15 residues. The V end lost 4 bases, the J end lost 5 bases, and 19 bases lay between the germline ends. CDR3 coding DNA: TGCGCCAGCAGCCATACTAGCCCCCGAACAGACGAGCAGTACTTC. It encodes CASSHTSPRTDEQYF.

This chain uses TRBV29-1 with TRBJ1-3, with 8 bases lining up with TRBD1. CDR3 length: 16 residues. CDR1 and CDR2 from the germline V gene are SQVTM and ANQGSEA. V was clipped by 6 bases and J by 0 bases; unmatched bases: 10. CDR3 DNA sequence: TGCAGCGTGGGATCGACAGGGGCCCTCTCTGGAAACACCATATATTTT. Protein sequence: CSVGSTGALSGNTIYF.

The chain carries TRBV6-6 and TRBJ1-4; tentatively, D is TRBD1 (6 bases). V was cut by 6 bases and J by 2 bases, with 16 bases left in between. This CDR3 region has 16 residues. CDR1 is MNHNY, CDR2 SVGAGI, per germline (reference sequence). The CDR3 DNA sequence: TGTGCCAGCAGCAAACCCAGGGGAACGACTAATGAAAAACTGTTTTTT. Amino acids: CASSKPRGTTNEKLFF.

This clone was seen a single time. This chain's CDR3 is CASSWTAGEGQYF. CDR3 nucleotide sequence: TGTGCCAGCAGCTGGACCGCGGGTGAGGGTCAGTACTTC. The genes are TRBV7-2 and TRBJ2-7; tentative D call: TRBD2 (5 bases). CDR1 and CDR2 from the germline V gene are SGHTA and FQGNSA. This CDR3 region has 13 residues. The V gene lost 4 bases and the J gene lost 10 bases, with 17 bases spanning the gap.

The chain is built from TRBV14 and TRBJ1-2, with 8 bases lining up with TRBD1. This CDR3 spans 14 amino acids. V trimming: 4 bases; J trimming: 4 bases; junction bases outside the gene matches: 5. CDR1 is SGHDN and CDR2 is FVKESK in the germline V gene. The CDR3 spells CASSPPGQGYGYTF. In DNA, the CDR3 is TGTGCCAGCAGCCCTCCCGGACAGGGCTATGGCTACACCTTC.

This rearrangement joins TRBV18 to TRBJ2-1; unclear D gene. This CDR3 is built from 13 residues. Germline V gene lookup returns CDR1 KGHSH and CDR2 LQKENI. Trimming pared 1 base from V and 11 bases from J, leaving 12 bases between. The CDR3 DNA reads TGTGCCAGCTCACCACTTGGATTAGCTCAGCAGTTCTTC. Translating gives CASSPLGLAQQFF.

V usage is TRBV6-5 and J usage is TRBJ2-3, with 7 bases aligning to TRBD1. This CDR3 has 15 amino acids. CDR1 and CDR2 (germline): MNHEY, SVGAGI. Losses at the gene ends were 6 bases for V and 0 bases for J; bases not matched to a gene: 6. The DNA of the CDR3 is TGTGCCAGCAGCTCCGGGACAGCTAGCACAGATACGCAGTATTTT. Translation gives CASSSGTASTDTQYF.

CDR3 residues: CASSIGGGRQPQHF. In DNA, the CDR3 is TGTGCCAGTAGTATCGGAGGGGGCAGACAGCCCCAGCATTTT. The rearrangement uses TRBV19 and TRBJ1-5, with 7 bases matching TRBD1. This CDR3 contains 14 residues. V dropped 3 bases and J dropped 7; count of bases not matched to a gene: 6. Germline-derived CDR1 and CDR2 are LNHDA and SQIVND (reference sequence).

The chain couples TRBV5-1 to TRBJ1-2; D not resolved. The germline V gene encodes CDR1 SGHRS and CDR2 YFSETQ. The V end lost 0 bases, the J end lost 3 bases, and 9 bases lay between the germline ends. The CDR3 length is 14 residues. CDR3 residues: CASSLDSPYYGYTF. The CDR3 coding sequence is TGCGCCAGCAGCTTGGACAGCCCCTACTATGGCTACACCTTC.

The gene calls are TRBV11-3 and TRBJ2-5; tentatively, D is TRBD2 (6 bases). The germline CDR1 and CDR2 sequences are SGHNT and YENEEA. The CDR3 has 15 residues. V gave up 8 bases and J gave up 5 bases, with 21 bases separating them. The CDR3 DNA reads TGTGCCAGCTCCACCGGAGGGCCTGCCGGGGAGACCCAGTACTTC. Amino acid sequence: CASSTGGPAGETQYF.

The CDR3 sequence: CASSLAGTPQHF. In DNA, the CDR3 is TGTGCCAGCAGCTTAGCGGGGACACCCCAGCATTTT. The genes are TRBV7-2 and TRBJ1-5; D might be TRBD1 (6 bases). Germline V gene data show CDR1 as SGHTA and CDR2 as FQGNSA. V dropped 0 bases and J dropped 10 bases, with 7 bases sitting between them. This CDR3 has 12 amino acids.

The rearrangement links TRBV5-4 to TRBJ2-1, with a weak D call TRBD1 (5 bases). The V gene's germline CDR1 is SGHNT and CDR2 YYREEE (reference sequence). This CDR3 comprises 15 residues. V lost 0 bases and J lost 1, with 8 bases in between. The CDR3 coding sequence is TGTGCCAGCAGCTTGGAGGCAGGGTCCTACAATGAGCAGTTCTTC. It specifies CASSLEAGSYNEQFF.

The V gene is TRBV10-3, the J gene TRBJ2-7, with 11 nucleotides matching TRBD2. Per the germline V gene, CDR1 is ENHRY and CDR2 is SYGVKD. Losses at the gene ends were 8 bases for V and 1 base for J; bases not matched to a gene: 4. The CDR3 sequence is 14 residues long. The CDR3 is CAIGGLAASYEQYF. CDR3 DNA sequence: TGTGCCATCGGGGGACTAGCGGCATCCTACGAGCAGTACTTC.

Concerning this clone: Compared with germline, one end of the junction differs, possibly owing to a read error. The gene calls are TRBV18 and TRBJ1-1; D call uncertain. This CDR3 comprises 13 residues. Per germline, CDR1 KGHSH and CDR2 LQKENI. The CDR3 nucleotides are TGTGCCAGCTCCCCACCTATGAACACTGAAGCTTTCTTT. Its protein is CASSPPMNTEAFF.

The chain combines TRBV2 with TRBJ2-3; D might be TRBD2 (6 bases). The CDR3 has 16 residues. V was cut by 4 bases and J by 5 bases, with 19 bases left in between. From germline, CDR1 is SNHLY and CDR2 FYNNEI. The CDR3 reads CASSGWPGRGGDTQYF. Written as DNA, the CDR3 is TGTGCCAGCAGTGGATGGCCGGGGCGGGGAGGAGATACGCAGTATTTT.

The chain is built from TRBV4-3 and TRBJ2-7; 9 bases match TRBD1. CDR3 length: 14 amino acids. The trim removed 4 bases at V and 2 bases at J, leaving 3 bases unmatched. The V gene's germline CDR1 is LGHNA and CDR2 YSLEER. The CDR3 DNA is TGCGCCAGCAGCCCAGGACAGGGGACCTACGAGCAGTACTTC. It codes for CASSPGQGTYEQYF.

This sequence joins TRBV4-1 and TRBJ2-7; TRBD1 matches at 10 bases. Looked up from germline, CDR1 is MGHRA and CDR2 is YSYEKL. The CDR3 contains 21 residues. Trimming cost V 2 bases and J 2 bases; bases outside gene matches: 21. The CDR3 sequence: CASSQKARQGAGLAMPYEQYF. In DNA, the CDR3 is TGCGCCAGCAGCCAAAAAGCCCGACAGGGGGCTGGTTTGGCGATGCCCTACGAGCAGTACTTC.

This clone was found many times. The V call is TRBV9, the J call TRBJ2-3; possibly TRBD2 for D (6 bases). The CDR3 covers 14 residues. Trimming took off 1 base at V and 4 bases at J, with 10 bases between the two ends. The germline V gene has CDR1 SGDLS and CDR2 YYNGEE. The CDR3 sequence is CASSVRPSADTQYF. In DNA form, the CDR3 reads TGTGCCAGCAGCGTAAGGCCTAGCGCAGATACGCAGTATTTT.

The chain employs TRBV5-6 and TRBJ1-4; 9 bases line up with TRBD1. Germline V gene data show CDR1 as SGHDT and CDR2 as YYEEEE. The junction had 3 bases not matched to a gene; V was cut back by 4 bases and J by 8 bases. This CDR3 spans 13 amino acids. The CDR3 is CASSPDRGEKLFF. The CDR3 DNA reads as TGTGCCAGCAGCCCGGACAGGGGCGAAAAACTGTTTTTT. Full variable domain (remainder filled in from reference TRBV5-6 and TRBJ1-4): DAGVTQSPTHLIKTRGQQVTLRCSPKSGHDTVSWYQQALGQGPQFIFQYYEEEERQRGNFPDRFSGHQFPNYSSELNVNALLLGDSALYLCASSPDRGEKLFFGSGTQLSVL.

This clone appeared a few times. The rearrangement links TRBV18 to TRBJ1-6; D call uncertain. The germline V gene encodes CDR1 KGHSH and CDR2 LQKENI. This CDR3 has 14 residues. V was cut by 3 bases and J by 6 bases, with 9 bases left in between. CDR3 bases: TGTGCCAGCTCACCGGCAGGTCCTAATTCACCCCTCCACTTT. Protein: CASSPAGPNSPLHF.

This sequence joins TRBV7-3 and TRBJ2-1; 7 nucleotides agree with TRBD2. Germline CDR1 SGHTA, CDR2 FQGTGA. CDR3 length: 13 residues. Trimming took 3 bases from V and 9 from J; bases not matched to a gene: 5. The CDR3 reads CASSFERDGEQFF. The CDR3, as DNA: TGTGCCAGCAGCTTCGAGCGGGACGGTGAGCAGTTCTTC.